The 32 T cell receptor beta chains below all came from one sample that was sequenced in a study of early T cells in non-severe SARS-CoV-2 infection. One entry per CDR3 protein, called by TCRdb with MiXCR from the 5' RACE reads. The sample includes about 30,000 distinct CDR3 sequences, about 5.7% of them seen just once. Sample: whole blood. The source is an adult who was a healthcare worker with PCR-confirmed SARS-CoV-2 infection or an uninfected control (not recorded which).

This clonotype occurred many times. The V and J genes are TRBV12-3 or TRBV12-4 and TRBJ2-5, with D perhaps TRBD2 (5 bases). The CDR3 covers 12 residues. Between the trimmed V and J ends, which lost 7 bases and 4 bases, there was a span of 10 bases. This CDR3 is CASTWAGETQYF. The CDR3 nucleotides are TGTGCCAGCACCTGGGCGGGAGAGACCCAGTACTTC.

This chain links TRBV11-3 with TRBJ1-3; D is uncertain. Germline V lookup: CDR1 SGHNT, CDR2 YENEEA. CDR3 length: 13 amino acids. Between the trimmed V and J ends, which lost 4 bases and 3 bases, there was a span of 7 bases. The CDR3 sequence: CASSSNFGNTIYF. For the CDR3, the DNA is TGTGCCAGCAGCTCTAACTTTGGAAACACCATATATTTT.

There are many counts of this clonotype. J is TRBJ1-5 and V is TRBV19; a weak D match, TRBD1 (5 bases). This CDR3 comprises 16 residues. Trimming took 7 bases from V and 2 from J, leaving 18 bases between them. Germline V gene lookup returns CDR1 LNHDA and CDR2 SQIVND (reference sequence). The CDR3: CASTSTQGLRNQPQHF. The CDR3 coding sequence is TGTGCCAGTACCTCTACCCAGGGACTGCGCAATCAGCCCCAGCATTTT.

By sample fraction, this clonotype is medium-sized. This chain links TRBV4-3 with TRBJ2-7; 10 bases agree with TRBD2. This CDR3 has 19 residues. CDR1 and CDR2 from the germline V gene are LGHNA and YSLEER. V trimming: 0 bases; J trimming: 1 base; junction bases outside the gene matches: 12. CDR3 residues: CASSQDRPIAGGVSYEQYF. As DNA, the CDR3 is TGCGCCAGCAGCCAAGATAGACCCATAGCGGGGGGCGTTTCCTACGAGCAGTACTTC.

This clonotype has a count of ten or more. The CDR3 sequence is CASSLERGGWSKNIQYF. In DNA form, the CDR3 reads TGTGCCAGCAGCTTAGAGCGGGGCGGATGGTCCAAAAACATTCAGTACTTC. This chain links TRBV7-2 with TRBJ2-4; 7 nucleotides match TRBD2. The V gene end was trimmed by 1 base and the J gene end by 2 bases; junction bases not matched to a gene: 8. From germline, CDR1 is SGHTA and CDR2 FQGNSA. The CDR3 has 17 residues.

The sample holds many counts of this clonotype. J is TRBJ1-5 and V is TRBV9, with TRBD1 as a possible D gene (5 bases). Trimming stripped 4 bases from V and 7 bases from J, with 12 bases between. The CDR3 consists of 13 residues. Looked up from germline, CDR1 is SGDLS and CDR2 is YYNGEE. CDR3 in amino acids: CASSYYPGQPQHF. The CDR3 bases are TGTGCCAGCAGCTATTACCCAGGGCAGCCCCAGCATTTT.

This rearrangement joins TRBV20-1 to TRBJ2-1, with 9 bases identical to TRBD2. Trimming removed 2 bases from V and 10 bases from J; junction bases left unmatched: 9. CDR1 is DFQATT and CDR2 is SNEGSKA in the germline V gene (reference sequence). This CDR3 comprises 14 residues. The CDR3 sequence is CSARLRGGLQEQFF. CDR3 sequence (DNA): TGCAGTGCTAGACTGCGGGGGGGCCTCCAGGAGCAGTTCTTC.

This clonotype showed up many times. The V and J genes are TRBV6-5 and TRBJ1-1; D is uncertain. Germline lookup yields CDR1 MNHEY and CDR2 SVGAGI. This CDR3 contains 13 residues. The V end was cut by 0 bases, the J end by 5 bases, with 7 bases between. Here the CDR3 reads CASSYSGRTEAFF. The CDR3 nucleotides are TGTGCCAGCAGTTACTCAGGGAGGACTGAAGCTTTCTTT.

The sample holds many counts of this clonotype. The rearrangement links TRBV7-9 to TRBJ1-2; unclear D gene. The CDR3 sequence is 13 residues long. Germline V gene data show CDR1 as SEHNR and CDR2 as FQNEAQ (reference sequence). Trimming stripped 1 base from V and 7 bases from J, with 10 bases between. CDR3 nucleotide sequence: TGTGCCAGCAGCTTAGGGCAAGCAATTGGCTACACCTTC. Translating it yields CASSLGQAIGYTF.

This chain uses TRBV7-4 with TRBJ2-3, with 13 bases lining up with TRBD2. Germline V gene sequence: CDR1 SGHVT, CDR2 SQSDAQ. Trimming removed 6 bases from V and 0 bases from J; junction bases left unmatched: 21. The CDR3 totals 22 residues. The CDR3 here is CASSRISTGLAGIPSSTDTQYF. The CDR3 DNA reads TGTGCCAGCAGTCGTATCTCGACGGGACTAGCGGGGATCCCCTCTAGCACAGATACGCAGTATTTT. Drawing the rest from reference TRBV7-4 and TRBJ2-3, the complete variable domain is GAGVSQSPRYKVAKRGRDVALRCDSISGHVTLYWYRQTLGQGSEVLTYSQSDAQRDKSGRPSGRFSAERPERSVSTLKIQRTEQGDSAVYLCASSRISTGLAGIPSSTDTQYFGPGTRLTVL.

This clonotype was counted only a few times. J is TRBJ1-5 and V is TRBV6-4; 10 bases fit TRBD1. The ends lost 4 bases at V and 6 bases at J; junction bases unmatched: 6. Germline V gene sequence: CDR1 MRHNA, CDR2 SNTAGT. This CDR3 comprises 15 residues. This chain's CDR3 is CASSAADRGGQPQHF. The CDR3 DNA follows: TGTGCCAGCAGTGCCGCGGACAGGGGGGGTCAGCCCCAGCATTTT.

This clonotype was found many times. CDR3 coding DNA: TGTGCCAGCAGCCAAGAAACCAATGAGCAGTTCTTC. Translated, it gives CASSQETNEQFF. The chain couples TRBV14 to TRBJ2-1; unclear D gene. Per the germline V gene, CDR1 is SGHDN and CDR2 is FVKESK. V was clipped by 0 bases and J by 6 bases, with 3 bases between them. This CDR3 region has 12 residues. Complete variable domain (other parts from reference TRBV14 and TRBJ2-1): EAGVTQFPSHSVIEKGQTVTLRCDPISGHDNLYWYRRVMGKEIKFLLHFVKESKQDESGMPNNRFLAERTGGTYSTLKVQPAELEDSGVYFCASSQETNEQFFGPGTRLTVL.

This clonotype was seen at least ten times. The chain recombines TRBV6-5 with TRBJ2-7; 8 positions agree with TRBD1. Germline values: CDR1 MNHEY, CDR2 SVGAGI. The CDR3 has 16 residues. Trimming removed 0 bases from V and 2 bases from J; junction bases left unmatched: 6. The CDR3 DNA follows: TGTGCCAGCAGTTACTCCTCGGGACAGGACCCCTACGAGCAGTACTTC. It is translated as CASSYSSGQDPYEQYF.

V usage is TRBV10-1 and J usage is TRBJ1-1; D is possibly TRBD1 (6 bases). Germline V gives CDR1 WNHNN, CDR2 SYGVQD (reference sequence). The CDR3 has 13 residues. Trimming pared 11 bases from V and 5 bases from J, leaving 18 bases between. This CDR3 reads CAQGGGSWTEAFF. DNA of the CDR3: TGCGCCCAGGGAGGGGGTTCGTGGACTGAAGCTTTCTTT.

The chain combines TRBV7-2 with TRBJ2-7; D gene ambiguous. CDR3 length: 13 amino acids. V gave up 0 bases and J gave up 3 bases, with 6 bases separating them. Germline CDR1 reads SGHTA; CDR2 reads FQGNSA. The CDR3 bases are TGTGCCAGCAGCTTAGCTTGGGTCTACGAGCAGTACTTC. As protein: CASSLAWVYEQYF.

This clonotype was found many times. The J gene is TRBJ2-1, the V gene TRBV18; D not resolved. Germline CDR1 and CDR2: KGHSH and LQKENI. The CDR3 totals 16 residues. Between the trimmed V and J ends, which lost 3 bases and 0 bases, there was a span of 12 bases. The CDR3 sequence is CASSPPGFVSYNEQFF. The CDR3 bases are TGTGCCAGCTCACCCCCCGGCTTTGTCTCCTACAATGAGCAGTTCTTC.

This clonotype was observed many times. The rearrangement joins TRBV6-6 to TRBJ1-6; D possibly corresponds to TRBD1 (5 bases). The CDR3 consists of 14 residues. V dropped 6 bases and J dropped 8 bases, with 14 bases sitting between them. Germline V gene sequence: CDR1 MNHNY, CDR2 SVGAGI (reference sequence). This CDR3 reads CASRSYRGDSPLHF. In nucleotides, the CDR3 is TGTGCCAGCAGGTCGTATCGAGGGGATTCACCCCTCCACTTT.

This clonotype was counted ten times or more. The chain uses TRBV6-2 or TRBV6-3 and TRBJ2-1, with a weak D call TRBD2 (5 bases). This CDR3 contains 13 residues. V was shortened by 8 bases and J by 1 base, with 9 bases between the two germline ends. Per germline, CDR1 MNHEY and CDR2 SVGEGT. The CDR3 sequence: CASSRGSYNEQFF. The CDR3 DNA reads TGTGCCAGCTCCCGCGGGTCCTACAATGAGCAGTTCTTC.

This clonotype was recorded at least ten times. The V gene is TRBV3-1, the J gene TRBJ1-5; D is unclear. V was pared by 3 bases and J by 2 bases, with 5 bases between. CDR1 is LGHDT and CDR2 is YNNKEL in the germline V gene (reference sequence). The CDR3 totals 13 residues. This chain's CDR3 is CASSHHGNQPQHF. The CDR3 region has the DNA TGTGCCAGCAGCCATCACGGCAATCAGCCCCAGCATTTT. Using reference TRBV3-1 and TRBJ1-5 for the parts outside the CDR3, the full variable domain is DTAVSQTPKYLVTQMGNDKSIKCEQNLGHDTMYWYKQDSKKFLKIMFSYNNKELIINETVPNRFSPKSPDKAHLNLHINSLELGDSAVYFCASSHHGNQPQHFGDGTRLSIL.

This sequence joins TRBV12-3 or TRBV12-4 and TRBJ2-6, with 7 bases lining up with TRBD1. V was pared by 6 bases and J by 14 bases, with 16 bases of the junction left unmatched. The CDR3 sequence is 15 residues long. The CDR3 region has the DNA TGTGCCAGCAGGTCTACCGGCGTACAGGGGCCTATCCTGACTTTC. Its protein is CASRSTGVQGPILTF.

This clonotype showed up many times. The chain joins TRBV9 to TRBJ2-3, with D perhaps matching TRBD2 (7 bases). Trimming stripped 0 bases from V and 4 bases from J, with 12 bases between. Per germline, CDR1 SGDLS and CDR2 YYNGEE. The CDR3 is 15 amino acids. CDR3 DNA sequence: TGTGCCAGCAGCGTAGGGGGGGGCGGTGCAGATACGCAGTATTTT. Translated, it gives CASSVGGGGADTQYF.

Ten or more counts support this clonotype. The chain uses TRBV12-3 or TRBV12-4 and TRBJ2-1, with 10 bases fitting TRBD1. The CDR3 is 16 residues long. V shed 1 base and J 1 base; nucleotides not matched to a gene: 1. The CDR3 sequence is CASSLGGQGSYNEQFF. The CDR3 DNA is TGTGCCAGCAGTTTAGGGGGACAGGGGTCCTACAATGAGCAGTTCTTC.

This clonotype has ten or more counts. This chain connects TRBV15 to TRBJ2-1, with D possibly TRBD2 on 6 matching bases. V lost 0 bases to trimming and J lost 6 bases, with 9 bases between them. This CDR3 is 14 amino acids long. The V gene's germline CDR1 is LNHNV and CDR2 YYDKDF (reference sequence). The CDR3: CATSRDAGGNEQFF. The CDR3 coding sequence is TGTGCCACCAGCAGAGATGCCGGGGGCAATGAGCAGTTCTTC.

This clonotype was seen more than once but under ten times. V usage is TRBV5-4 and J usage is TRBJ2-1, with D tentatively TRBD1 or TRBD2 (6 bases each). Germline lookup yields CDR1 SGHNT and CDR2 YYREEE (reference sequence). This CDR3 has 14 residues. Trimming stripped 3 bases from V and 7 bases from J, with 14 bases between. The CDR3 nucleotides read TGTGCCAGCAGCTCAACGGGGGCGGATAATGAGCAGTTCTTC. It specifies CASSSTGADNEQFF.

This clonotype was observed at least ten times. This chain links TRBV30 with TRBJ1-4; tentatively, D is TRBD1 (6 bases). Germline V gene sequence: CDR1 GTSNPN, CDR2 SVGIG (reference sequence). Trimming stripped 2 bases from V and 4 bases from J, with 17 bases between. The CDR3 is 16 residues long. The CDR3 protein is CAWSFAGAPINEKLFF. CDR3 nucleotides: TGTGCCTGGAGTTTCGCGGGGGCCCCGATTAATGAAAAACTGTTTTTT.

This clonotype was seen many times. The chain joins TRBV19 to TRBJ2-2; no clear D gene. Trimming took off 4 bases at V and 4 bases at J, with 7 bases between the two ends. CDR3 length: 13 amino acids. Germline assignment: CDR1 LNHDA and CDR2 SQIVND (reference sequence). CDR3 in amino acids: CASSTILTGELFF. CDR3 nucleotides: TGTGCCAGTAGTACCATTCTCACCGGGGAGCTGTTTTTT.

This clonotype appeared a few times. The chain has TRBV6-1 and TRBJ2-2, with D perhaps matching TRBD1 or TRBD2 (5 bases each). The germline V gene encodes CDR1 MNHNS and CDR2 SASEGT. The CDR3 has 16 residues. V lost 7 bases to trimming and J lost 0 bases, with 15 bases between them. CDR3 nucleotide sequence: TGTGCCAGCATCGGGCCCAGGGACGCGAACACCGGGGAGCTGTTTTTT. It codes for CASIGPRDANTGELFF.

This clonotype was observed at least ten times. The chain employs TRBV7-2 and TRBJ2-1, with D unclear. Trimming took 6 bases from V and 7 from J, leaving 13 bases between them. The CDR3 runs to 13 residues. CDR1 and CDR2 from the germline V gene are SGHTA and FQGNSA. The CDR3: CASRSGSLNEQFF. CDR3 nucleotide sequence: TGTGCCAGCAGGTCCGGCTCATTGAATGAGCAGTTCTTC.

This clonotype was recorded at least ten times. The chain carries TRBV12-3 or TRBV12-4 and TRBJ2-1; D not resolved. CDR3 length: 14 amino acids. The V gene lost 1 base and the J gene lost 5 bases, with 9 bases spanning the gap. The CDR3 here is CASSLVALNNEQFF. The CDR3, as DNA: TGTGCCAGCAGTTTAGTGGCGTTGAACAATGAGCAGTTCTTC.

This clonotype occurred many times. This sequence joins TRBV20-1 and TRBJ1-5; maybe TRBD1 (5 bases). Germline V gene sequence: CDR1 DFQATT, CDR2 SNEGSKA (reference sequence). Trimming took off 0 bases at V and 9 bases at J, with 18 bases between the two ends. This CDR3 has 15 amino acids. The CDR3 reads CSAREGHGGSPPQHF. The DNA of the CDR3 is TGCAGTGCTAGAGAGGGGCATGGAGGGAGCCCGCCCCAGCATTTT.

In this sample, this clonotype turned up many times. The chain combines TRBV6-1 with TRBJ1-5; D uncertain. Germline values: CDR1 MNHNS, CDR2 SASEGT. V lost 3 bases and J lost 0, with 12 bases in between. CDR3 length: 16 amino acids. CDR3 sequence: CASSDGRINSNQPQHF. For the CDR3, the DNA is TGTGCCAGCAGTGACGGACGGATTAATAGCAATCAGCCCCAGCATTTT.

This clonotype was detected ten times or more. The J gene is TRBJ2-1, the V gene TRBV6-4; 8 nucleotides align to TRBD1. Losses at the gene ends were 5 bases for V and 5 bases for J; bases not matched to a gene: 5. CDR1 is MRHNA and CDR2 is SNTAGT in the germline V gene. The CDR3 consists of 14 residues. CDR3 DNA sequence: TGTGCCAGCAGTAGGACAGGGCCCAACAATGAGCAGTTCTTC. The encoded protein is CASSRTGPNNEQFF.